Listed below are T cell receptor beta chains from one sample, sequenced in a study of blood T cell repertoires in COVID-19. Method: immunoSEQ multiplex PCR; TCRdb's copy keeps in-frame clones and lacks some. This repertoire shows 54,000 or so clones, about 80% found once; its top ten account for around 3.7%. Sequencing input: peripheral blood. Source of these receptors: a woman of 80 years or more with acute or convalescent COVID-19. CDR3s include the opening cysteine and the closing phenylalanine or tryptophan. Fields, in order: D gene, clone size, V gene, J gene, CDR3 length, CDR3 protein, CDR3 DNA. The D gene is left open where the match is weak. Clone size is not always given. Where it is, it says once, few, many or a class for expanded clones.

TRBD1,-,TRBV5-6,TRBJ1-6,16,CASSTRGRPINSPLHF,TGTGCCAGCAGCACCAGGGGGCGCCCGATTAATTCACCCCTCCACTTT
TRBD1,-,TRBV7-9,TRBJ2-7,13,CASRGTGAGEQYF,TGTGCCAGCAGGGGGACAGGGGCGGGCGAGCAGTACTTC
-,-,TRBV13,TRBJ2-7,12,CASSLDSGEQYF,TGTGCCAGCAGCTTAGATTCCGGGGAGCAGTACTTC
-,-,TRBV9,TRBJ2-1,14,CASSVVGLNNEQFF,TGTGCCAGCAGCGTAGTGGGACTCAACAATGAGCAGTTCTTC
-,-,TRBV7-9,TRBJ1-3,15,CASSRFTGPGNTIYF,TGTGCCAGCAGCCGATTTACAGGGCCCGGAAACACCATATATTTT
-,-,TRBV24-1,TRBJ1-5,13,CATSDTGNQPQHF,TGTGCCACCAGTGATACAGGCAATCAGCCCCAGCATTTT
-,-,TRBV30,TRBJ1-5,13,CAWTTGSNQPQHF,TGTGCCTGGACTACAGGGAGCAATCAGCCCCAGCATTTT
-,medium-sized,TRBV6-1,TRBJ2-3,17,CASSEAVGGYGTDTQYF,TGTGCCAGCAGTGAAGCGGTTGGCGGTTACGGGACAGATACGCAGTATTTT
-,-,TRBV24-1,TRBJ2-2,19,CATSDSYMTAGAFGGELFF,TGTGCCACCAGTGATTCATACATGACCGCAGGGGCTTTCGGCGGGGAGCTGTTTTTT
-,-,TRBV7-3,TRBJ2-2,13,CASSLISTGELFF,TGTGCCAGCAGCTTAATCAGCACCGGGGAGCTGTTTTTT
TRBD1,-,TRBV6-6,TRBJ1-5,13,CASRRTGNQPQHF,TGTGCCAGCAGACGGACAGGGAATCAGCCCCAGCATTTT
-,-,TRBV12-3/TRBV12-4,TRBJ2-6,13,CASTVSGANVLTF,TGTGCCAGCACCGTATCTGGGGCCAACGTCCTGACTTTC
-,once,TRBV28,TRBJ1-4,16,CASSSPRTENNEKLFF,TGTGCCAGCAGTTCCCCTCGGACAGAAAATAATGAAAAACTGTTTTTT
-,-,TRBV12-3/TRBV12-4,TRBJ2-3,13,CASRIQGPDTQYF,TGTGCCAGCAGGATTCAGGGGCCAGATACGCAGTATTTT
-,-,TRBV6-4,TRBJ2-1,16,CASSAPLSTMPNEQFF,TGTGCCAGCAGTGCCCCTCTGAGCACGATGCCCAATGAGCAGTTCTTC
TRBD2,-,TRBV30,TRBJ2-2,18,CAWKTGTSGFPNTGELFF,TGTGCCTGGAAAACCGGGACTAGCGGATTTCCGAACACCGGGGAGCTGTTTTTT
-,-,TRBV5-1,TRBJ1-1,13,CASLSVPNTEAFF,TGCGCCAGCTTATCGGTGCCGAACACTGAAGCTTTCTTT
TRBD2,-,TRBV3-1/TRBV3-2,TRBJ2-7,16,CASSQGGLAESYEQYF,TGTGCCAGCAGCCAAGGGGGACTAGCAGAAAGCTACGAGCAGTACTTC
-,-,TRBV5-1,TRBJ1-2,14,CASSLGQSNYGYTF,TGCGCCAGCAGCTTGGGACAGAGTAACTATGGCTACACCTTC
-,few,TRBV30,TRBJ2-2,13,CASSGENTGELFF,TGTGCCTCCTCAGGCGAAAACACCGGGGAGCTGTTTTTT
TRBD1,-,TRBV14,TRBJ1-5,14,CASSQKETGAGTTF,TGTGCCAGCAGCCAAAAGGAGACAGGGGCAGGTACTACATTT
-,once,TRBV6-4,TRBJ1-5,15,CASSAGTISNQPQHF,TGTGCCAGCAGTGCGGGGACAATCAGCAATCAGCCCCAGCATTTT
TRBD1,-,TRBV6-4,TRBJ1-1,15,CASSPVPDRGAEAFF,TGTGCCAGCAGCCCAGTCCCCGACAGGGGTGCTGAAGCTTTCTTT
-,few,TRBV2,TRBJ2-6,17,CASGRPVGGSGANVLTF,TGTGCCAGCGGGCGGCCAGTCGGAGGCTCTGGGGCCAACGTCCTGACTTTC
-,-,TRBV11-1,TRBJ1-1,13,CASSFRSNTEAFF,TGTGCCAGCAGTTTTCGGTCGAACACTGAAGCTTTCTTT
-,-,TRBV30,TRBJ2-3,11,CAWAVGDTQYF,TGTGCCTGGGCGGTTGGAGATACGCAGTATTTT
TRBD1,-,TRBV5-1,TRBJ1-1,14,CASSSTGLNTEAFF,TGCGCCAGCAGCTCGACAGGGCTGAACACTGAAGCTTTCTTT
-,-,TRBV5-1,TRBJ2-2,15,CASSLSEGITGELFF,TGCGCCAGCAGCTTGTCGGAGGGGATCACCGGGGAGCTGTTTTTT
TRBD2,-,TRBV3-1/TRBV3-2,TRBJ2-2,14,CASSQVLAGGELFF,TGTGCCAGCAGCCAAGTGCTAGCGGGCGGGGAGCTGTTTTTT
-,few,TRBV7-2,TRBJ2-7,16,CASSSQSRGGLYEQYF,TGTGCCAGCAGCTCTCAATCCAGGGGTGGGTTGTACGAGCAGTACTTC
TRBD2,few,TRBV7-6,TRBJ2-3,16,CASSRSGGASTDTQYF,TGTGCCAGCAGCCGTAGCGGGGGGGCCAGCACAGATACGCAGTATTTT
-,-,TRBV7-2,TRBJ2-4,14,CASSLARAKNIQYF,TGTGCCAGCAGCTTAGCACGGGCCAAAAACATTCAGTACTTC
-,-,TRBV5-1,TRBJ1-3,15,CASSLSDGGRNTIYF,TGCGCCAGCAGCTTGTCGGACGGGGGGAGAAACACCATATATTTT
TRBD2,-,TRBV4-2,TRBJ2-3,17,CASSQFNLAGSTDTQYF,TGTGCCAGCAGCCAATTTAATCTAGCGGGATCCACAGATACGCAGTATTTT
-,-,TRBV30,TRBJ2-2,15,CACQTGDRGTGELFF,TGTGCCTGCCAAACGGGGGATCGAGGCACCGGGGAGCTGTTTTTT
-,-,TRBV28,TRBJ1-6,12,CASSDKNSPLHF,TGTGCCAGTTCGGACAAGAATTCACCCCTCCACTTT
-,few,TRBV4-2,TRBJ1-3,17,CASSPSGGKISGNTIYF,TGTGCCAGCAGCCCATCGGGGGGGAAGATTTCTGGAAACACCATATATTTT
-,-,TRBV28,TRBJ2-7,14,CASSPQTGLGEQYF,TGTGCCAGCAGTCCGCAAACAGGGTTAGGCGAGCAGTACTTC
TRBD1,-,TRBV19,TRBJ1-2,14,CASSILQGAHGYTF,TGTGCCAGTAGTATCCTACAGGGGGCCCATGGCTACACCTTC
TRBD1,-,TRBV24-1,TRBJ2-7,14,CATSTSGGAEEQYF,TGTGCCACCAGCACGTCAGGGGGAGCGGAAGAGCAGTACTTC
TRBD1,-,TRBV3-1/TRBV3-2,TRBJ2-1,17,CASSLRGGTGALNEQFF,TGTGCCAGCAGCCTCAGGGGCGGGACAGGGGCATTGAATGAGCAGTTCTTC
TRBD1,-,TRBV5-1,TRBJ2-1,15,CASSLGGSGGGEQFF,TGCGCCAGCAGCTTGGGAGGGTCAGGGGGTGGTGAGCAGTTCTTC
TRBD2,-,TRBV5-1,TRBJ2-7,17,CASSLVVSGSGSYEQYF,TGCGCCAGCAGCTTGGTGGTTAGCGGGAGTGGGTCCTACGAGCAGTACTTC
-,once,TRBV7-9,TRBJ1-2,16,CASSLASTGKDYGYTF,TGTGCCAGCAGCTTAGCCTCGACAGGTAAGGACTATGGCTACACCTTC
TRBD1,-,TRBV7-2,TRBJ1-2,11,CASSQTGLYTF,TGTGCCAGCAGCCAGACAGGGCTCTACACCTTC
-,-,TRBV30,TRBJ1-6,14,CAWSPGHSSSPLHF,TGTGCCTGGAGCCCGGGACACAGCAGTTCACCCCTCCACTTT
-,-,TRBV20-1,TRBJ1-5,16,CSASMYSGGPHQPQHF,TGCAGTGCTAGTATGTATAGTGGCGGGCCCCATCAGCCCCAGCATTTT
-,few,TRBV29-1,TRBJ2-2,16,CSVEDLGREGTGELFF,TGCAGCGTTGAAGACCTTGGCAGGGAAGGGACCGGGGAGCTGTTTTTT
-,once,TRBV19,TRBJ1-5,13,CASSITRNQPQHF,TGTGCCAGTAGTATAACCAGAAATCAGCCCCAGCATTTT
TRBD1,-,TRBV5-1,TRBJ1-1,13,CASSYRGGTEAFF,TGCGCCAGCAGCTACAGGGGTGGTACTGAAGCTTTCTTT